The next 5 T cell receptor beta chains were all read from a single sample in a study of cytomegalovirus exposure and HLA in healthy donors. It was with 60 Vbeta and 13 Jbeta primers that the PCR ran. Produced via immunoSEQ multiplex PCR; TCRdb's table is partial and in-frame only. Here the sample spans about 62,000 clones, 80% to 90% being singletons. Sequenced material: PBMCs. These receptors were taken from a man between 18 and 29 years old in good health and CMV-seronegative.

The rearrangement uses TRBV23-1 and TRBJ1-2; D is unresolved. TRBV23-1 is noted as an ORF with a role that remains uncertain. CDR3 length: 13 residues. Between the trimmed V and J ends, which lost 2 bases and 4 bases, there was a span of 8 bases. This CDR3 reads CASSQSRRYGYTF. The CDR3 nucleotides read TGCGCCAGCAGTCAAAGCCGCCGCTATGGCTACACCTTC.

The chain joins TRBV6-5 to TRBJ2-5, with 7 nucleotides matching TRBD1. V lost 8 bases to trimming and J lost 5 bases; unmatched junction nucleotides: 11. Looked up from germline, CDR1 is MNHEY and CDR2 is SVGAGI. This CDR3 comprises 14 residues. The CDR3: CASALTGALETQYF. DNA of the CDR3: TGTGCCAGCGCGCTAACAGGGGCGTTGGAGACCCAGTACTTC.

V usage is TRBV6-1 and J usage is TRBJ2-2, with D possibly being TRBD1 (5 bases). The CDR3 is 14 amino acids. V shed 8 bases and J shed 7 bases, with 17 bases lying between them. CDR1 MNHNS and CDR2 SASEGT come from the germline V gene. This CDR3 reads CASPTAEHGGELFF. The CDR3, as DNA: TGTGCCAGCCCGACAGCCGAACACGGCGGGGAGCTGTTTTTT.

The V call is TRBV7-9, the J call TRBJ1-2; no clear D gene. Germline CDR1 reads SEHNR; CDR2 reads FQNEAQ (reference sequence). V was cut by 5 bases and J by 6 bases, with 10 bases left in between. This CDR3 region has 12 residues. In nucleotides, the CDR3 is TGTGCCAGCAGCCCTCGGGAGGATGGCTACACCTTC. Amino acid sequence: CASSPREDGYTF.

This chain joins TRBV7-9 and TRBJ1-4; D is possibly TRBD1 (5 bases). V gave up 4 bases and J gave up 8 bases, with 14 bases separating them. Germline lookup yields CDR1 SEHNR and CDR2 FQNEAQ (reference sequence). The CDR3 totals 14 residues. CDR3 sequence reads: CASSSTDGKEKLFF. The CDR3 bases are TGTGCCAGCAGCTCGACAGATGGAAAAGAAAAACTGTTTTTT.